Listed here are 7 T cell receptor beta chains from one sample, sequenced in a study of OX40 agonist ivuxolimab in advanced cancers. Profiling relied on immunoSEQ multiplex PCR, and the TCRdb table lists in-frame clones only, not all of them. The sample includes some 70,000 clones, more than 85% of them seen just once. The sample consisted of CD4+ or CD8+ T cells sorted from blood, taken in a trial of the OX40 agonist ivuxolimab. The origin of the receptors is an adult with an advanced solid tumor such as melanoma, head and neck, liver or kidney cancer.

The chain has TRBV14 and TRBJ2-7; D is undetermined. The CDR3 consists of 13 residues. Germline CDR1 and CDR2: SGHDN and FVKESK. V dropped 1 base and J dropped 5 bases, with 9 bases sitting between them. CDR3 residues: CASSQVSGNEQYF. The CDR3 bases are TGTGCCAGCAGCCAAGTTTCGGGTAACGAGCAGTACTTC.

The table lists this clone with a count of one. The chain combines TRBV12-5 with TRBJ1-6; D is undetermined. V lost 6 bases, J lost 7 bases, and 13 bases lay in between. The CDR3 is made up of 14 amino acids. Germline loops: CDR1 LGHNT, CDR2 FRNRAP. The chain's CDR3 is CASGNRGFNSPLHF. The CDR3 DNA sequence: TGTGCTAGTGGCAATCGGGGTTTCAATTCACCCCTCCACTTT.

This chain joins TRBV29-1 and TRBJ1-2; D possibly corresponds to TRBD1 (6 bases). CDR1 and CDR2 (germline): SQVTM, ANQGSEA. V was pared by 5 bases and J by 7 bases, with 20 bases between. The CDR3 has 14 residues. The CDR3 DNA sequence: TGCAGCGTTAGCAGGGGTAAGGGGCCGATTGGCTACACCTTC. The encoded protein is CSVSRGKGPIGYTF.

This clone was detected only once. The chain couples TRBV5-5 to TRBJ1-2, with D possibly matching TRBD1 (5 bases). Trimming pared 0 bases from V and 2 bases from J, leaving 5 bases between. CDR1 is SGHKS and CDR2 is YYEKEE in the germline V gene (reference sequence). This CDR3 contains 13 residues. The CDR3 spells CASSLAGNYGYTF. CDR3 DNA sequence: TGTGCCAGCAGCTTGGCAGGGAACTATGGCTACACCTTC.

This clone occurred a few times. DNA for the CDR3: TGTGCCACCTTAATGGGAGGGCCCAACACTGAAGCTTTCTTT. Its translation is CATLMGGPNTEAFF. The rearrangement joins TRBV27 to TRBJ1-1; D call uncertain. The V gene's germline CDR1 is MNHEY and CDR2 SMNVEV (reference sequence). Deletions cut 10 bases from V and 2 bases from J, with 17 bases between. The CDR3 is made up of 14 amino acids.

The CDR3 region is CASQRGFSGNTIYF. The CDR3 region has the DNA TGTGCCAGCCAAAGGGGATTCTCTGGAAACACCATATATTTT. The chain uses TRBV7-9 and TRBJ1-3; a weak D match, TRBD1 (5 bases). Germline lookup yields CDR1 SEHNR and CDR2 FQNEAQ (reference sequence). This CDR3 is built from 14 residues. Trimming left V 8 bases short and J 0 bases short, with 11 bases between.

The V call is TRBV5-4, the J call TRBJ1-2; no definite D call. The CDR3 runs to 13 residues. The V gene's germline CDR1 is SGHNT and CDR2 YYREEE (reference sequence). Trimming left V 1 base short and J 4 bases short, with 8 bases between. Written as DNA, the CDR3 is TGTGCCAGCAGCTTGACGGACTCCTATGGCTACACCTTC. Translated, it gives CASSLTDSYGYTF.